The 17 T cell receptor beta chains below come from one sample, sequenced in a study of PD-1 blockade in classical Hodgkin lymphoma (dated by TCRdb to 2020 to 2022). The sample's time point label is to be understood as: cycle 4 day 1 (C4D1), after 6 weeks of nivolumab. Every trial patient had relapsed following autologous stem cell transplantation, and prior brentuximab vedotin exposure was what differed among cohorts A, B and C. Using a Miltenyi CD8+ T cell isolation kit, CD8+ T cells were purified from thawed PBMCs through magnetic negative selection. Library generation was performed with the immunoSEQ multiplex PCR assay. TCRdb's version of the immuneACCESS table is confined to in-frame rearrangements and falls short of the full clone set. An unresolved V gene accounts for under half of the shortfall where checked; the remainder is of unknown origin. The sample includes approximately 14,000 clones, with roughly nine tenths observed a single time. In total, the top ten clones hold approximately 17% of the sample.

This specimen consisted of CD8+ T cells from blood, obtained before the fourth cycle of nivolumab. The receptors come from a human donor with classical Hodgkin lymphoma.

The chain recombines TRBV5-6 with TRBJ2-1; 14 bases map to TRBD2. Germline assignment: CDR1 SGHDT and CDR2 YYEEEE. The CDR3 is made up of 14 amino acids. With V trimmed by 0 bases and J by 12 bases, 2 bases remained unmatched. The CDR3 coding sequence is TGTGCCAGCAGCTTGGGACTAGCGGGAGGGCCGCAGTTCTTC. It yields the protein CASSLGLAGGPQFF.

The chain links TRBV28 to TRBJ1-2, with 8 bases fitting TRBD1. The CDR3 runs to 16 residues. The germline V gene encodes CDR1 MDHEN and CDR2 SYDVKM. Germline trimming cut 1 base from V and 8 bases from J; bases unmatched to any gene: 12. DNA of the CDR3: TGTGCCAGCAGTTTATTCGCCGACAGGGGATGGAGCGGCTACACCTTC. Its protein product is CASSLFADRGWSGYTF.

The rearrangement links TRBV7-9 to TRBJ2-7; D perhaps matches TRBD2 (5 bases). V lost 2 bases and J lost 4, with 15 bases in between. Germline loops: CDR1 SEHNR, CDR2 FQNEAQ (reference sequence). This CDR3 is 15 amino acids long. CDR3 sequence reads: CASSLNPSSSYEQYF. The CDR3 coding sequence is TGTGCCAGCAGCTTAAATCCTAGCTCCTCGTACGAGCAGTACTTC.

This chain joins TRBV28 and TRBJ1-5, with D maybe TRBD1 (6 bases). Germline CDR1 is MDHEN and CDR2 is SYDVKM. The ends were cut back, 6 bases at V and 4 bases at J, with 10 bases in the middle. This CDR3 has 13 amino acids. CDR3 nucleotide sequence: TGTGCCAGCAGATATACAGGGAATCAGCCCCAGCATTTT. This gives the protein CASRYTGNQPQHF. The full variable domain, rest sourced from reference TRBV28 and TRBJ1-5, is DVKVTQSSRYLVKRTGEKVFLECVQDMDHENMFWYRQDPGLGLRLIYFSYDVKMKEKGDIPEGYSVSREKKERFSLILESASTNQTSMYLCASRYTGNQPQHFGDGTRLSIL.

The rearrangement links TRBV18 to TRBJ2-5; D remains ambiguous. Trimming removed 2 bases from V and 7 bases from J, with 11 bases in between. CDR1 KGHSH and CDR2 LQKENI come from the germline V gene. The CDR3 totals 13 residues. This chain's CDR3 is CASSPEYLGTQYF. The CDR3 region has the DNA TGTGCCAGCTCACCAGAGTATCTCGGGACCCAGTACTTC.

The CDR3 loop reads CASSGTDQETQYF. CDR3 sequence (DNA): TGTGCCAGCAGTGGAACAGACCAAGAGACCCAGTACTTC. J is TRBJ2-5 and V is TRBV2; unclear D gene. The CDR3 has 13 amino acids. Deletions cut 4 bases from V and 0 bases from J, with 6 bases between. CDR1 SNHLY and CDR2 FYNNEI come from the germline V gene.

V is TRBV4-1 and J is TRBJ2-1; 7 nucleotides align to TRBD2. Germline CDR1 reads MGHRA; CDR2 reads YSYEKL. The CDR3 sequence is 15 residues long. The junction had 2 bases not matched to a gene; V was cut back by 0 bases and J by 3 bases. CDR3 region: CASSQDRDYYNEQFF. The CDR3 coding sequence is TGCGCCAGCAGCCAAGATAGGGACTACTACAATGAGCAGTTCTTC.

V and J are TRBV5-6 and TRBJ2-3, with D possibly being TRBD1 (5 bases). Per germline, CDR1 SGHDT and CDR2 YYEEEE. V lost 0 bases, J lost 0 bases, and 5 bases lay in between. CDR3 length equals 14 residues. In DNA form, the CDR3 reads TGTGCCAGCAGCTTGGGACAGAGCACAGATACGCAGTATTTT. Translation: CASSLGQSTDTQYF.

The chain links TRBV28 to TRBJ2-3, with D hard to call. Germline CDR1 reads MDHEN; CDR2 reads SYDVKM. The ends were cut back, 4 bases at V and 2 bases at J, with 4 bases in the middle. The CDR3 extends over 12 amino acids. DNA for the CDR3: TGTGCCAGCAGTTCGTACACAGATACGCAGTATTTT. Its protein is CASSSYTDTQYF.

The chain recombines TRBV6-5 with TRBJ2-2, with D perhaps TRBD2 (5 bases). Looked up from germline, CDR1 is MNHEY and CDR2 is SVGAGI. The CDR3 totals 15 residues. V shed 0 bases and J shed 7 bases, with 12 bases lying between them. The CDR3 DNA is TGTGCCAGCAGTTACTCGAGGGTAGCCGGCGGGGAGCTGTTTTTT. Translated, it gives CASSYSRVAGGELFF.

V is TRBV28 and J is TRBJ2-7, with 7 positions matching TRBD1. Per germline, CDR1 MDHEN and CDR2 SYDVKM. This CDR3 is 13 amino acids long. Trimming removed 3 bases from V and 6 bases from J; junction bases left unmatched: 5. The CDR3 loop reads CASSFSTGAEQYF. The CDR3 DNA reads TGTGCCAGCAGTTTCTCAACAGGGGCCGAGCAGTACTTC.

This clone has a single count. This chain uses TRBV11-2 with TRBJ1-4; D gene ambiguous. Germline V gives CDR1 SGHAT, CDR2 FQNNGV. The CDR3 consists of 16 residues. V lost 5 bases, J lost 8 bases, and 21 bases lay in between. CDR3 DNA: TGTGCCAGCAGCCACGGGTCCCACGCCCTTCTGGAAAAACTGTTTTTT. Translation gives CASSHGSHALLEKLFF.

The CDR3, as DNA: TGTGCCAGCAGTTTAAATGGACTAGCGGGAAACACAGATACGCAGTATTTT. Amino acids: CASSLNGLAGNTDTQYF. This chain uses TRBV27 with TRBJ2-3; 12 nucleotides match TRBD2. The length of the CDR3 is 17 residues. Trimming took 2 bases from V and 2 from J; bases not matched to a gene: 5. Germline V gene data show CDR1 as MNHEY and CDR2 as SMNVEV (reference sequence).

The chain couples TRBV11-2 to TRBJ2-1, with a possible D match to TRBD2 (6 bases). Per the germline V gene, CDR1 is SGHAT and CDR2 is FQNNGV. With 1 base removed from V and 3 bases from J, the gap between germline ends came to 13 bases. The CDR3 is 16 amino acids. CDR3 amino acids: CASSLVSGLNYNEQFF. The CDR3 region has the DNA TGTGCCAGCAGCTTAGTGTCGGGACTTAACTACAATGAGCAGTTCTTC.

The rearrangement joins TRBV5-1 to TRBJ2-7, with D possibly called TRBD1 or TRBD2 (5 bases each). CDR1 and CDR2 from the germline V gene are SGHRS and YFSETQ. V was cut by 4 bases and J by 5 bases, with 16 bases left in between. The CDR3 is 14 amino acids. CDR3 loop: CASSLRQGSDEQYF. The CDR3 bases are TGCGCCAGCAGCCTCAGGCAGGGTAGCGACGAGCAGTACTTC. Full variable domain (outside the CDR3, taken from reference TRBV5-1 and TRBJ2-7): KAGVTQTPRYLIKTRGQQVTLSCSPISGHRSVSWYQQTPGQGLQFLFEYFSETQRNKGNFPGRFSGRQFSNSRSEMNVSTLELGDSALYLCASSLRQGSDEQYFGPGTRLTVT.

CDR3 coding DNA: TGCGCCAGCAGCCGGACTAGCGGGGGCTACAATGAGCAGTTCTTC. Its translation is CASSRTSGGYNEQFF. The V gene is TRBV5-1, the J gene TRBJ2-1, with 13 bases matching TRBD2. CDR1 and CDR2 (germline): SGHRS, YFSETQ. With 4 bases clipped from V and 3 bases from J, the junction kept 1 base outside the gene matches. This CDR3 is built from 15 residues.

The chain uses TRBV4-1 and TRBJ2-3; D is unclear. V was shortened by 5 bases and J by 2 bases, with 17 bases between the two germline ends. This CDR3 has 16 residues. Germline lookup yields CDR1 MGHRA and CDR2 YSYEKL. In nucleotides, the CDR3 is TGCGCCAGCAGCTGGGTCGGGCCTATCCCCACAGATACGCAGTATTTT. Translating it yields CASSWVGPIPTDTQYF.